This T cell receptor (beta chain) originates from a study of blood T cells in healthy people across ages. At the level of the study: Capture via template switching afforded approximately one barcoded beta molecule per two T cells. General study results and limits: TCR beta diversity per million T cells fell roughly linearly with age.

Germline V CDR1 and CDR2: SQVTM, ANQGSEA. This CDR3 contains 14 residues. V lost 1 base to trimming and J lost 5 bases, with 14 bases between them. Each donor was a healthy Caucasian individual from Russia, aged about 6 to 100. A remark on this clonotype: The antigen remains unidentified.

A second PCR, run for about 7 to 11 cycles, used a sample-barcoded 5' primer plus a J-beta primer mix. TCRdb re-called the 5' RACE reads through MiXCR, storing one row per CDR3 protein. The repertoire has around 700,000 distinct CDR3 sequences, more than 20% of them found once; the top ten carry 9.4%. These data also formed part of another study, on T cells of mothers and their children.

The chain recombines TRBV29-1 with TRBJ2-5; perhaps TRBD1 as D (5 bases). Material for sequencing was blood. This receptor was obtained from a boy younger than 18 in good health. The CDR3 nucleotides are TGCAGCGTTGAAGTCACAGGCCTCGAGGAGACCCAGTACTTC. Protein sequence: CSVEVTGLEETQYF.